The 4 T cell receptor beta chains reported below all come from one sample, sequenced in a study of blood T cell repertoires in COVID-19. Assay used: immunoSEQ multiplex PCR; TCRdb lists only in-frame clones, some missing. The sample lists under 200,000 clones, 89% seen once, with about 8.8% in the top ten. Material for sequencing was PBMCs or T cells enriched from blood (not recorded which). The receptors here all came from a woman in her late teens or twenties who had recovered from COVID-19.

The chain combines TRBV30 with TRBJ2-2; the D is unclear. Per the germline V gene, CDR1 is GTSNPN and CDR2 is SVGIG (reference sequence). The CDR3 is 11 amino acids. V lost 6 bases, J lost 7 bases, and 9 bases lay in between. CDR3 loop: CACRVGGELFF. The CDR3 DNA reads as TGTGCCTGCCGGGTGGGCGGGGAGCTGTTTTTT.

The genes are TRBV6-5 and TRBJ2-2, with 7 bases fitting TRBD1. CDR3 length equals 15 residues. Trimming at V came to 6 bases and at J to 0 bases, leaving 4 bases not matched to a gene. From germline, CDR1 is MNHEY and CDR2 SVGAGI. DNA for the CDR3: TGTGCCAGCAGGGTGACAGGGTCGAACACCGGGGAGCTGTTTTTT. The encoded protein is CASRVTGSNTGELFF.

This clone has more than one count but fewer than ten. This chain joins TRBV10-3 and TRBJ1-3, with TRBD1 matching over 8 bases. This CDR3 spans 19 amino acids. Germline V gene data show CDR1 as ENHRY and CDR2 as SYGVKD. V lost 10 bases, J lost 0 bases, and 20 bases stayed unmatched. The CDR3 here is CATSSPRNRGISSGNTIYF. DNA for the CDR3: TGTGCCACCTCATCCCCCCGAAACAGGGGGATAAGCTCTGGAAACACCATATATTTT.

V gene TRBV9 combines with J gene TRBJ1-4; D possibly corresponds to TRBD1 (6 bases). Germline V gene lookup returns CDR1 SGDLS and CDR2 YYNGEE. Deletions cut 3 bases from V and 8 bases from J, with 17 bases between. CDR3 length equals 15 residues. CDR3 nucleotides: TGTGCCAGCAGCGCAAGAGACAGGTTCGGGGAAAAACTGTTTTTT. Protein product: CASSARDRFGEKLFF.